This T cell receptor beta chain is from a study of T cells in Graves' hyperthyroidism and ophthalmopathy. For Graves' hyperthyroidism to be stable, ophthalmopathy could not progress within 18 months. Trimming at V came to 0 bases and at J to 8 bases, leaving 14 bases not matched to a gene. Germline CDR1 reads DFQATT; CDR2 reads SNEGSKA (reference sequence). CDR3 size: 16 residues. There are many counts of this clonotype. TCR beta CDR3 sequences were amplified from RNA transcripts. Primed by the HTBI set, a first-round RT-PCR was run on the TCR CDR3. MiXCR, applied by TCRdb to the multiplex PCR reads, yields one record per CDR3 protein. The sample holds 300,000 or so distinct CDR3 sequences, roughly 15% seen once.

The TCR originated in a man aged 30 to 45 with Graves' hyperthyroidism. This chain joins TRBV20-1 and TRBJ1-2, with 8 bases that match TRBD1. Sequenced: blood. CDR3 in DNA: TGCAGTGCTAGAGATCTGAATCGGGACAGGTTGTCCGGCTACACCTTC. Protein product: CSARDLNRDRLSGYTF.